The 24 T cell receptor beta chains presented below share a single source sample, sequenced in a study of response to subunit inactivated influenza vaccine. Using its own MiXCR run on the RT-PCR reads, TCRdb lists one record per CDR3 protein. Here the sample spans 630,000 or so distinct CDR3 sequences, 15% to 18% being singletons. The sequences come from PBMCs from blood, collected about 12 days after vaccination. All receptors come from a man between 50 and 59 years old who received an inactivated influenza vaccine.

The table lists this clonotype with a few counts. The chain couples TRBV9 to TRBJ2-2; 12 bases map to TRBD2. This CDR3 is built from 14 residues. V dropped 4 bases and J dropped 8; count of bases not matched to a gene: 3. Germline V gene data show CDR1 as SGDLS and CDR2 as YYNGEE. CDR3 residues: CASSRTSGIGELFF. The CDR3 coding sequence is TGTGCCAGCAGCCGGACTAGCGGGATTGGGGAGCTGTTTTTT.

This clonotype was observed a few times. The chain employs TRBV6-2 or TRBV6-3 and TRBJ2-1; D possibly corresponds to TRBD1 (5 bases). CDR3 size: 16 residues. Between the trimmed V and J ends, which lost 2 bases and 1 base, there was a span of 12 bases. CDR1 is MNHEY, CDR2 SVGEGT, per germline. CDR3 sequence reads: CASSYGASRSYNEQFF. The CDR3, as DNA: TGTGCCAGCAGTTACGGGGCGTCTAGGTCCTACAATGAGCAGTTCTTC.

The V gene is TRBV12-3 or TRBV12-4, the J gene TRBJ2-4; D might be TRBD2 (6 bases). Deletions cut 0 bases from V and 2 bases from J, with 14 bases between. There are 17 residues in the CDR3. The chain's CDR3 is CASSLALSSVSKNIQYF. The DNA for the CDR3 is TGTGCCAGCAGTTTAGCGCTTTCTAGCGTATCCAAAAACATTCAGTACTTC.

This clonotype was detected only a few times. The CDR3, as DNA: TGTGCCAGCAAGAGCTCGACAGGGTTCTTCGCGAACACCGGGGAGCTGTTTTTT. This gives the protein CASKSSTGFFANTGELFF. This chain connects TRBV12-3 or TRBV12-4 to TRBJ2-2; 7 nucleotides agree with TRBD1. The CDR3 runs 18 residues. The V segment lost 7 bases and the J segment 0 bases; nucleotides outside the gene matches: 14.

Only a few counts were recorded for this clonotype. The V gene is TRBV5-6, the J gene TRBJ2-1; 8 bases align to TRBD1. V shed 4 bases, J shed 14 bases, and the junction held 8 bases outside the gene matches. Looked up from germline, CDR1 is SGHDT and CDR2 is YYEEEE. The CDR3 has 12 amino acids. CDR3 sequence reads: CASSLTGQVEFF. CDR3 in DNA: TGTGCCAGCAGCCTAACGGGACAGGTGGAGTTCTTC.

V usage is TRBV4-2 and J usage is TRBJ2-7, with TRBD1 identical over 10 bases. The J segment lost 6 bases and the V segment lost 0 bases, leaving 2 bases of the junction unmatched. There are 14 residues in the CDR3. CDR1 LGHNA and CDR2 YNFKEQ come from the germline V gene. The CDR3 coding sequence is TGTGCCAGCAGCCAAGAAGGACAGGGGGTCGAGCAGTACTTC. Residues: CASSQEGQGVEQYF.

This rearrangement joins TRBV4-1 to TRBJ2-1; TRBD1 matches at 10 bases. The CDR3 loop spans 15 amino acids. Germline lookup yields CDR1 MGHRA and CDR2 YSYEKL. The trim removed 3 bases at V and 6 bases at J, leaving 5 bases unmatched. The CDR3 loop is CASSHPGTGANEQFF. CDR3 DNA sequence: TGCGCCAGCAGCCATCCCGGGACAGGGGCCAATGAGCAGTTCTTC.

This chain connects TRBV10-3 to TRBJ2-2; weak D call: TRBD2 (6 bases). Germline V CDR1 and CDR2: ENHRY, SYGVKD. This CDR3 has 15 amino acids. Trimming left V 2 bases short and J 6 bases short, with 13 bases between. CDR3 loop: CAISEASALAGELFF. The CDR3 nucleotides are TGTGCCATCAGTGAGGCTAGCGCCCTCGCCGGGGAGCTGTTTTTT.

CDR3 in amino acids: CAVEEPNYGYTF. DNA for the CDR3: TGTGCCGTCGAGGAGCCTAACTATGGCTACACCTTC. V is TRBV12-3 or TRBV12-4 and J is TRBJ1-2; D unclear. CDR3 length equals 12 residues. Trimming removed 11 bases at V and 0 bases at J, with 10 bases between.

This clonotype has only a few counts. The rearrangement uses TRBV10-3 and TRBJ2-3; D may be TRBD2 (5 bases). Deletions cut 3 bases from V and 0 bases from J, with 10 bases between. There are 15 residues in the CDR3. CDR1 is ENHRY, CDR2 SYGVKD, per germline. The CDR3 sequence is CAISDRDASTDTQYF. The CDR3 DNA follows: TGTGCCATCAGTGACCGGGATGCTAGCACAGATACGCAGTATTTT.

The rearrangement links TRBV7-2 to TRBJ2-7; a weak D match, TRBD2 (5 bases). V shed 1 base and J shed 3 bases, with 10 bases lying between them. The CDR3 extends over 14 amino acids. The V gene's germline CDR1 is SGHTA and CDR2 FQGNSA. The CDR3 DNA follows: TGTGCCAGCAGCTTAGGGAGAGGGCTCTACGAGCAGTACTTC. It yields the protein CASSLGRGLYEQYF. Full variable domain (missing parts from reference TRBV7-2 and TRBJ2-7): GAGVSQSPSNKVTEKGKDVELRCDPISGHTALYWYRQSLGQGLEFLIYFQGNSAPDKSGLPSDRFSAERTGGSVSTLTIQRTQQEDSAVYLCASSLGRGLYEQYFGPGTRLTVT.

The V call is TRBV7-2, the J call TRBJ1-2; D not resolved. V shed 0 bases and J shed 2 bases, with 7 bases lying between them. Per germline, CDR1 SGHTA and CDR2 FQGNSA. CDR3 length: 14 residues. CDR3 sequence: CASSLAAGNYGYTF. The CDR3 nucleotides read TGTGCCAGCAGCTTAGCTGCGGGAAACTATGGCTACACCTTC.

This clonotype was seen a few times. This chain joins TRBV29-1 and TRBJ2-3; D remains ambiguous. Germline V gene lookup returns CDR1 SQVTM and CDR2 ANQGSEA. V dropped 5 bases and J dropped 2 bases, with 8 bases sitting between them. The CDR3 covers 12 residues. The CDR3 region has the DNA TGCAGCGTTTCAGGCAACACAGATACGCAGTATTTT. Amino acids: CSVSGNTDTQYF.

The chain is built from TRBV28 and TRBJ2-7, with D unclear. CDR1 and CDR2 from the germline V gene are MDHEN and SYDVKM. The CDR3 is made up of 14 amino acids. With 4 bases removed from V and 5 bases from J, the gap between germline ends came to 15 bases. CDR3 protein: CASSWLRGYDEQYF. The CDR3 region has the DNA TGTGCCAGCAGTTGGCTACGAGGTTACGACGAGCAGTACTTC.

This clonotype was found a few times. The rearrangement joins TRBV6-2 or TRBV6-3 to TRBJ1-5; D perhaps matches TRBD1 (6 bases). The germline V and J ends were trimmed by 7 bases and 3 bases, with 10 bases remaining between them. Germline loops: CDR1 MNHEY, CDR2 SVGEGT. CDR3 length equals 13 residues. This CDR3 is CASNGQYNQPQHF. The CDR3 nucleotides are TGTGCCAGCAACGGACAGTACAATCAGCCCCAGCATTTT.

This clonotype occurred a few times. The CDR3 sequence is CASSLAPTGGHGYTF. For the CDR3, the DNA is TGTGCCAGCAGTTTAGCCCCCACAGGGGGACATGGCTACACCTTC. The rearrangement joins TRBV28 to TRBJ1-2, with 8 bases matching TRBD1. The CDR3 is made up of 15 amino acids. The J segment lost 6 bases and the V segment lost 2 bases, leaving 8 bases of the junction unmatched. Per the germline V gene, CDR1 is MDHEN and CDR2 is SYDVKM.

V usage is TRBV12-3 or TRBV12-4 and J usage is TRBJ2-7; a weak D match, TRBD2 (6 bases). The CDR3 sequence is 14 residues long. With 3 bases removed from V and 3 bases from J, the gap between germline ends came to 12 bases. This CDR3 is CASSFAGGHYEQYF. CDR3 DNA sequence: TGTGCCAGCAGTTTTGCCGGGGGTCACTACGAGCAGTACTTC.

The rearrangement joins TRBV12-3 or TRBV12-4 to TRBJ2-7; tentatively, D is TRBD1 (5 bases). V was shortened by 2 bases and J by 8 bases, with 16 bases between the two germline ends. The CDR3 contains 14 residues. The CDR3 sequence: CASSLTRVGNKQYF. The CDR3 DNA reads TGTGCCAGCAGTTTAACCAGGGTGGGAAACAAGCAGTACTTC.

The chain couples TRBV7-9 to TRBJ2-5; TRBD1 matches 7 bases. The germline V gene has CDR1 SEHNR and CDR2 FQNEAQ (reference sequence). The CDR3 covers 16 residues. V lost 5 bases and J lost 2; bases outside the gene matches: 11. CDR3 DNA sequence: TGTGCCAGCAGCCCCAAACAGGGGATGGGGCAAGAGACCCAGTACTTC. Encoded protein: CASSPKQGMGQETQYF.

The chain is built from TRBV5-6 and TRBJ2-5; 7 positions match TRBD1. The V gene end was trimmed by 4 bases and the J gene end by 0 bases; junction bases not matched to a gene: 9. The CDR3 extends over 16 amino acids. Germline-derived CDR1 and CDR2 are SGHDT and YYEEEE. Here the CDR3 DNA reads TGTGCCAGCAGCCCGGGGACAGAGATATACCAAGAGACCCAGTACTTC. Protein product: CASSPGTEIYQETQYF.

V gene TRBV5-1 combines with J gene TRBJ2-5, with TRBD1 matching 8 bases. This CDR3 has 15 amino acids. J was trimmed by 5 bases and V by 4 bases; bases with no gene match: 10. CDR1 and CDR2 from the germline V gene are SGHRS and YFSETQ. The CDR3 reads CASSPGQGLWETQYF. For the CDR3, the DNA is TGCGCCAGCAGCCCAGGACAGGGCCTCTGGGAGACCCAGTACTTC.

The chain employs TRBV12-3 or TRBV12-4 and TRBJ2-7, with TRBD2 identical over 13 bases. Unmatched junction bases numbered 11, after V lost 5 bases and J lost 1 base. This CDR3 region has 18 residues. For the CDR3, the DNA is TGTGCCAGCAGTATCTCTAAGAGGGGACTAGCGGGGTCCTACGAGCAGTACTTC. Its protein is CASSISKRGLAGSYEQYF.

The sample holds many counts of this clonotype. V and J are TRBV12-3 or TRBV12-4 and TRBJ2-2; TRBD1 might be the D (5 bases). V lost 6 bases, J lost 7 bases, and 15 bases lay in between. The CDR3 loop spans 14 amino acids. The CDR3 protein is CASRPRLGHGELFF. CDR3 nucleotide sequence: TGTGCCAGCAGACCAAGGTTGGGGCACGGGGAGCTGTTTTTT.

This clonotype showed up many times. The rearrangement uses TRBV28 and TRBJ2-7, with D hard to call. V lost 6 bases to trimming and J lost 3 bases, with 9 bases between them. The CDR3 has 12 residues. CDR1 is MDHEN and CDR2 is SYDVKM in the germline V gene. CDR3 sequence reads: CASSFTRYEQYF. In DNA form, the CDR3 reads TGTGCCAGCAGCTTTACCCGCTACGAGCAGTACTTC.